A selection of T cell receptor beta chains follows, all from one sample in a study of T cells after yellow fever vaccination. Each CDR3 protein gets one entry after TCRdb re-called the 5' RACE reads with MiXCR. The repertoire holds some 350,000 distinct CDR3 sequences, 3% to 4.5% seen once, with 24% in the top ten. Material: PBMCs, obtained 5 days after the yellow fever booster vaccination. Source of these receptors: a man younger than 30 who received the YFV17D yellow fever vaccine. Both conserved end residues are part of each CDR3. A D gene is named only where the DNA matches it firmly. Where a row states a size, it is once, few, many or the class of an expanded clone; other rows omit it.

TGCGCCAGCAGCCAGACTAGCGGGGGGGCCTCCGGGGAGCTGTTTTTT CASSQTSGGASGELFF TRBV4-1 TRBD2 few TRBJ2-2
TGTGCCTGGAGAGGGAACACCGGGGAGCTGTTTTTT CAWRGNTGELFF TRBV30 . few TRBJ2-2
TGTGCCAGCAGAAACGGGGGAGGCACTGAAGCTTTCTTT CASRNGGGTEAFF TRBV6-5 . few TRBJ1-1
TGTGCCAGCAGCTTACTCCCTGGACAGGGTACAGGGGAGACCCAGTACTTC CASSLLPGQGTGETQYF TRBV7-6 TRBD1 few TRBJ2-5
TGTGCCACCATCCTCCCAGTACCCGACAGCGGTAATTCACCCCTCCACTTT CATILPVPDSGNSPLHF TRBV24-1 . . TRBJ1-6
TGTGCCAGCAGCCCTGTCACCCAGCGAAACTATGGCTACACCTTC CASSPVTQRNYGYTF TRBV7-9 . few TRBJ1-2
TGTGCCAGCAGCGGAGCCCGGGACGGCCCTCGGAATGAGCAGTTCTTC CASSGARDGPRNEQFF TRBV11-3 . . TRBJ2-1
TGCGCCAGCAGCCACGCTAGCGGGGGGGCCGTCAATGAGCAGTTCTTC CASSHASGGAVNEQFF TRBV4-1 TRBD2 few TRBJ2-1
TGTGCCACCAGCACCCGAACAGGAGAGCAGTTCTTC CATSTRTGEQFF TRBV15 . . TRBJ2-1
TGCGCCAGCACCTACGGAGGGACAGGGCTGGCGGGAGATACGCAGTATTTT CASTYGGTGLAGDTQYF TRBV5-1 TRBD1 many TRBJ2-3
TGTGCCAGCCAAGATACAGGGTCCTATAATTCACCCCTCCACTTT CASQDTGSYNSPLHF TRBV18 . few TRBJ1-6
TGCGCCAGCAGCCAGGTTCCGGGGGCCGAGGGGACCCAGTACTTC CASSQVPGAEGTQYF TRBV4-1 . few TRBJ2-5
TGTGCCAGCAGCTTGGCCCCCGCAGGGTCCGGGGAGCTGTTTTTT CASSLAPAGSGELFF TRBV5-4 . few TRBJ2-2
TGTGCCAGCAGCTTAGGCAGGGGCAATCAGCCCCAGCATTTT CASSLGRGNQPQHF TRBV7-8 . . TRBJ1-5
TGCAGTGGTAGGGTCGGGGGGGACTACAATGAGCAGTTCTTC CSGRVGGDYNEQFF TRBV20-1 TRBD2 . TRBJ2-1
TGCAGCGCCAACCGGGACAGGGATAATGAGCAGTTCTTC CSANRDRDNEQFF TRBV29-1 TRBD1 once TRBJ2-1
TGTGCCAGCAGCAAAGCGCGGATGGAGTACACTGAAGCTTTCTTT CASSKARMEYTEAFF TRBV21-1 . many TRBJ1-1
TGTGCCAGCAGCTGGGGGGACAGGGGGACTCATGGCTACACCTTC CASSWGDRGTHGYTF TRBV5-6 TRBD1 once TRBJ1-2
TGTGCCAGCCGTAGGAGCTCCTACGAGCAGTACTTC CASRRSSYEQYF TRBV5-6 . many TRBJ2-7
TGTGCCAGCAGTTTAGGGCTAGCGGGGGCCTGGGAGACCCAGTACTTC CASSLGLAGAWETQYF TRBV12-3/TRBV12-4 TRBD2 many TRBJ2-5
TGTGCCAGCAGCCCCACGGGGTCCAGCTCCTACAATGAGCAGTTCTTC CASSPTGSSSYNEQFF TRBV7-2 . . TRBJ2-1
TGTGCCAGCAGCTTGGGACTAGCGGGGGGAATAGATACGCAGTATTTT CASSLGLAGGIDTQYF TRBV7-2 TRBD2 many TRBJ2-3
TGTGCCAGTAGTACCCCGTTCGGCAATCAGCCCCAGCATTTT CASSTPFGNQPQHF TRBV19 . . TRBJ1-5
TGTGCCAGCAGTGTAGTGGGGGGGCCTAATTCACCCCTCCACTTT CASSVVGGPNSPLHF TRBV2 . many TRBJ1-6
TGTGCCAGCAGCTTATCTGGGGGGGGTAGCAATGAGCAGTTCTTC CASSLSGGGSNEQFF TRBV7-2 TRBD2 few TRBJ2-1
TGCAGTGCTAGCGGGGGCCTCCAAGAGACCCAGTACTTC CSASGGLQETQYF TRBV20-1 . . TRBJ2-5
TGTGCCAGCAGCCAAGAATCGGCAGCCATGGCCGGAGCTTTCTTT CASSQESAAMAGAFF TRBV4-2 . few TRBJ1-1
TGTGCCAGCTCCCGTACCCCCTTCAATGAGCAGTTCTTC CASSRTPFNEQFF TRBV18 . . TRBJ2-1
TGTGCCAGCAGCTGGGGACAGCAACGACACAATGAGCAGTTCTTC CASSWGQQRHNEQFF TRBV7-2 TRBD1 few TRBJ2-1
TGTGCCTGGGGCAGCTACACTGAAGCTTTCTTT CAWGSYTEAFF TRBV30 . . TRBJ1-1
TGCAGTGCACTGGCGAATAGCAATCAGCCCCAGCATTTT CSALANSNQPQHF TRBV20-1 . . TRBJ1-5
TGTGCCAGCAGTCCGGACAGATTGAACACTGAAGCTTTCTTT CASSPDRLNTEAFF TRBV12-3/TRBV12-4 . many TRBJ1-1
TGTGCCTGGAGTGTAGCATGGAACACCGGGGAGCTGTTTTTT CAWSVAWNTGELFF TRBV30 . few TRBJ2-2
TGTGCCAGCAGCTTTGTGTCCAGGGAGAATGGCTACACCTTC CASSFVSRENGYTF TRBV7-9 . few TRBJ1-2
TGCGCCAGCAGCCTGTATCACTTGCAAGAGACCCAGTACTTC CASSLYHLQETQYF TRBV4-1 . many TRBJ2-5
TGCAGTGCCATAAAACTCTTTAGGGACTACGAGCAGTACTTC CSAIKLFRDYEQYF TRBV20-1 . many TRBJ2-7
TGCAGTGCCACCGTGGGCGATGAGCAGTTCTTC CSATVGDEQFF TRBV20-1 . few TRBJ2-1